This T cell receptor beta chain was captured in a study of OX40 agonist ivuxolimab in advanced cancers. Study-level background: Enrolled patients in dose escalation had cancers that were hepatocellular carcinoma, melanoma, renal cell or head and neck cancer. Regarding the study as a whole: There was clonal expansion of CD4+ and CD8+ blood T cells by week 6 at 0.1 to 3.0 mg/kg.

Looked up from germline, CDR1 is MDHEN and CDR2 is SYDVKM. Trimming took 5 bases from V and 5 from J, leaving 15 bases between them. The CDR3 has 14 residues. Profiled with immunoSEQ multiplex PCR; TCRdb holds only in-frame clones, not every one. The data hold tens of thousands of clones, with 85% to 90% observed a single time. A word on this clone: The antigen is not known.

The V and J genes are TRBV28 and TRBJ1-2, with D possibly matching TRBD1 (6 bases). This specimen was CD4+ or CD8+ T cells sorted from blood, taken in a trial of the OX40 agonist ivuxolimab. This receptor was taken from an adult with an advanced solid tumor such as melanoma, head and neck, liver or kidney cancer. This chain's CDR3 is CASSLRDTVYGYTF. CDR3 DNA: TGTGCCAGCAGTCTGAGGGACACAGTTTATGGCTACACCTTC.